The rows below give T cell receptor beta chains drawn from one sample of a study of blood T cell repertoires in COVID-19. The method was immunoSEQ multiplex PCR; TCRdb's version includes in-frame clones alone and lacks a portion of them. The table records more than 150,000 clones, roughly 94% of them present only once. Material for sequencing was peripheral blood. The receptors here all came from a man aged 30 to 39 with COVID-19, enrolled during active disease. The CDR3 runs from the conserved cysteine through the conserved F or W. Fields, in order: J gene, D gene, clone size, V gene, CDR3 DNA, CDR3 protein. The D gene is left open where the match is weak. Clone sizes are given selectively: once, few, many, or a class where the clone is expanded.

J: TRBJ1-4
D: TRBD1
size: .
V: TRBV29-1
DNA: TGCAGCGTTTCGGACAGGGATGAAAAACTGTTTTTT
CDR3: CSVSDRDEKLFF

J: TRBJ1-2
D: .
size: .
V: TRBV10-1
DNA: TGCGCCAGCAACCCGAGAAAGGAGGAGCTCCAATATGGCTACACCTTC
CDR3: CASNPRKEELQYGYTF

J: TRBJ2-1
D: TRBD1
size: .
V: TRBV7-9
DNA: TGTGCCAGCAGCTTTAAAAGTGGGACAGGGGGCAATGAGCAGTTCTTC
CDR3: CASSFKSGTGGNEQFF

J: TRBJ2-3
D: TRBD1
size: .
V: TRBV6-5
DNA: TGTGCCAGCAGCGACAGGGGTATAAGCACAGATACGCAGTATTTT
CDR3: CASSDRGISTDTQYF

J: TRBJ1-4
D: TRBD1
size: .
V: TRBV18
DNA: TGTGCCAGCTCAGCCGGGACAGATGAAAAACTGTTTTTT
CDR3: CASSAGTDEKLFF

J: TRBJ2-7
D: .
size: .
V: TRBV2
DNA: TGTGCCATTACGGAAGGGGAGGTCTACGAGCAGTACTTC
CDR3: CAITEGEVYEQYF

J: TRBJ1-5
D: .
size: once
V: TRBV19
DNA: TGTGCCAGTAGTGCTAATCAAGGGGGCAATCAGCCCCAGCATTTT
CDR3: CASSANQGGNQPQHF

J: TRBJ2-6
D: .
size: .
V: TRBV9
DNA: TGTGCCAGCAGCAATAGCCCCTCTGGGGCCAACGTCCTGACTTTC
CDR3: CASSNSPSGANVLTF

J: TRBJ1-6
D: .
size: .
V: TRBV30
DNA: TGTGCCTGCGAGGGCTCCTATAATTCACCCCTCCACTTT
CDR3: CACEGSYNSPLHF

J: TRBJ2-3
D: TRBD2
size: .
V: TRBV28
DNA: TGTGCCAGCAGAACTAGCGCCGAAGGCACAGATACGCAGTATTTT
CDR3: CASRTSAEGTDTQYF

J: TRBJ1-5
D: TRBD1
size: .
V: TRBV30
DNA: TGTGCCTGGAGAACAGGGGGCGGCCAGCCCCAGCATTTT
CDR3: CAWRTGGGQPQHF

J: TRBJ1-4
D: .
size: .
V: TRBV4-1
DNA: TGCGCCAGCAGCCAAGATAGTTGGGGGGGAAAACTGTTTTTT
CDR3: CASSQDSWGGKLFF

J: TRBJ1-5
D: .
size: .
V: TRBV4-1
DNA: TGCGCCAGCAGCCAAGGCCTTACTGGCAATCAGCCCCAGCATTTT
CDR3: CASSQGLTGNQPQHF

J: TRBJ2-4
D: TRBD2
size: once
V: TRBV13
DNA: TGTGCCAGCAGCTCTAGCGGGGGGGTACACATTCAGTACTTC
CDR3: CASSSSGGVHIQYF

J: TRBJ1-5
D: .
size: .
V: TRBV19
DNA: TGTGCCAGTACCCTGGAGGGTTATCAGCCCCAGCATTTT
CDR3: CASTLEGYQPQHF

J: TRBJ1-1
D: TRBD1
size: .
V: TRBV27
DNA: TGTGCCAGCAGCACAGGGGTGGACACTGAAGCTTTCTTT
CDR3: CASSTGVDTEAFF

J: TRBJ1-5
D: TRBD1
size: .
V: TRBV5-1
DNA: TGCGCCAGCAGCTTGGCTGACAGGGATACTGTTCAGCCCCAGCATTTT
CDR3: CASSLADRDTVQPQHF

J: TRBJ1-2
D: .
size: .
V: TRBV27
DNA: TGTGCCAGCAGTTATGGGAGGCGACACCTTAACTATGGCTACACCTTC
CDR3: CASSYGRRHLNYGYTF

J: TRBJ2-1
D: .
size: .
V: TRBV19
DNA: TGTGCCAGTAGTGGGCAGTCGGGGAATGAGCAGTTCTTC
CDR3: CASSGQSGNEQFF

J: TRBJ2-2
D: TRBD1
size: .
V: TRBV30
DNA: TGTGCCTGGAGTACCCCCCGACAGGGTGACACCGGGGAGCTGTTTTTT
CDR3: CAWSTPRQGDTGELFF

J: TRBJ2-6
D: .
size: .
V: TRBV7-9
DNA: TGTGCCAGTCTTCTTTCTGGGGCCAACGTCCTGACTTTC
CDR3: CASLLSGANVLTF

J: TRBJ2-2
D: TRBD2
size: .
V: TRBV2
DNA: TGTGCCAGCAGTATGATGACTAGCGGGGGCGCGAACACCGGGGAGCTGTTTTTT
CDR3: CASSMMTSGGANTGELFF

J: TRBJ1-2
D: .
size: .
V: TRBV5-1
DNA: TGCGCCAGCAGCTTGTGGGGGCCAGGGGTACCGACTAACTATGGCTACACCTTC
CDR3: CASSLWGPGVPTNYGYTF

J: TRBJ2-1
D: TRBD2
size: once
V: TRBV6-5
DNA: TGTGCCAGCAGTTACCCGGGACTACCCCTTGATGAGCAGTTCTTC
CDR3: CASSYPGLPLDEQFF

J: TRBJ2-3
D: TRBD2
size: .
V: TRBV6-6
DNA: TGTGCCAGCAGTTACTCGCAGCGGGGGGGCGGAGATACGCAGTATTTT
CDR3: CASSYSQRGGGDTQYF

J: TRBJ1-2
D: .
size: once
V: TRBV18
DNA: TGTGCCAGCTCACCACAACGGGAGGCGGGATATGGCTACACCTTC
CDR3: CASSPQREAGYGYTF

J: TRBJ2-3
D: .
size: .
V: TRBV5-1
DNA: TGCGCCAGCAGCTTGGCCGATGGAGGTAGTACAGATACGCAGTATTTT
CDR3: CASSLADGGSTDTQYF

J: TRBJ1-1
D: TRBD1
size: .
V: TRBV5-1
DNA: TGCGCCAGCAGTTTGGACAGGGAAACTGAAGCTTTCTTT
CDR3: CASSLDRETEAFF

J: TRBJ2-1
D: TRBD2
size: .
V: TRBV6-5
DNA: TGTGCCAGCAATTCGGGGGGTCCTGGCAATGAGCAGTTCTTC
CDR3: CASNSGGPGNEQFF

J: TRBJ1-3
D: TRBD1
size: .
V: TRBV9
DNA: TGTGCCAGCAGCGCCCGGGACAGGGAGACCTCTGGAAACACCATATATTTT
CDR3: CASSARDRETSGNTIYF

J: TRBJ1-3
D: .
size: .
V: TRBV19
DNA: TGTGCCAGTAAGAGCTCTGGAAACACCATATATTTT
CDR3: CASKSSGNTIYF

J: TRBJ1-1
D: .
size: .
V: TRBV19
DNA: TGTGCCAGTAGTATAACGGGGGGGGCCGGTAACACTGAAGCTTTCTTT
CDR3: CASSITGGAGNTEAFF

J: TRBJ1-5
D: .
size: .
V: TRBV5-4
DNA: TGTGCCAGCAGTTCCGGGGGGAATCAGCCCCAGCATTTT
CDR3: CASSSGGNQPQHF

J: TRBJ2-1
D: .
size: .
V: TRBV19
DNA: TGTGCCAGTAGTATGGGCCGGCAGTTTTATTACAATGAGCAGTTCTTC
CDR3: CASSMGRQFYYNEQFF

J: TRBJ1-1
D: .
size: .
V: TRBV3-1/TRBV3-2
DNA: TGTGCCAGCAGCCACCGACATATGGAAGCTTTCTTT
CDR3: CASSHRHMEAFF

J: TRBJ1-6
D: .
size: .
V: TRBV2
DNA: TGTGCCAGCAACTCGCCCCCGGGGATCTATAATTCACCCCTCCACTTT
CDR3: CASNSPPGIYNSPLHF

J: TRBJ1-6
D: TRBD1
size: .
V: TRBV6-6
DNA: TGTGCCAGCAGTTACTCTTCGACAGGGGAAGGATCACCCCTCCACTTT
CDR3: CASSYSSTGEGSPLHF

J: TRBJ1-1
D: .
size: .
V: TRBV19
DNA: TGTGCCAGTAGTGATCGGGCTGAAGCTTTCTTT
CDR3: CASSDRAEAFF

J: TRBJ1-6
D: .
size: .
V: TRBV15
DNA: TGTGCCACCAGCAGAGATTCCTTCACCGCGGGTTCACCCCTCCACTTT
CDR3: CATSRDSFTAGSPLHF

J: TRBJ2-6
D: .
size: once
V: TRBV12-5
DNA: TGTGCTAGTGGTTCTTCTGGGGCCAACGTCCTGACTTTC
CDR3: CASGSSGANVLTF

J: TRBJ2-3
D: TRBD2
size: .
V: TRBV7-2
DNA: TGTGCCAGCAGCGCGGGGACTAGCGGGGCTTTAGATACGCAGTATTTT
CDR3: CASSAGTSGALDTQYF